The 27 T cell receptor beta chains listed next were all sequenced from one sample in a study of blood T cell repertoires in COVID-19 (dated by TCRdb to the early 2020s). The method behind the library was the immunoSEQ multiplex PCR assay. Held by TCRdb, this immuneACCESS table contains in-frame sequences only and omits some clones. Under half of the omission traces to an unresolved V gene where checked; the cause of the rest is unknown. The sample table lists a few hundred thousand clones, more than 70% of them with a count of one. Clones ranked in the top ten supply around 3% of the sample. The sample comprised peripheral blood. These receptors were collected from a woman aged 25 to 39 with COVID-19, enrolled during active disease.

The chain employs TRBV5-1 and TRBJ2-1, with 11 bases lining up with TRBD2. This CDR3 comprises 16 residues. The germline CDR1 and CDR2 sequences are SGHRS and YFSETQ. V trimming: 2 bases; J trimming: 3 bases; junction bases outside the gene matches: 4. DNA of the CDR3: TGCGCCAGCAGCTTTGAGGGACTAGCGGTCTACAATGAGCAGTTCTTC. It specifies CASSFEGLAVYNEQFF.

V usage is TRBV5-1 and J usage is TRBJ1-2; weak D call: TRBD1 (5 bases). Germline V gene lookup returns CDR1 SGHRS and CDR2 YFSETQ. The V and J ends lost 1 base and 2 bases respectively, with 15 bases between them. The length of the CDR3 is 16 residues. This CDR3 is CASSLHSSTDNYGYTF. CDR3 coding DNA: TGCGCCAGCAGCTTGCATTCCTCGACAGACAACTATGGCTACACCTTC.

The CDR3: CASSQDGQGATDTQYF. CDR3 nucleotide sequence: TGCGCCAGCAGCCAAGACGGACAGGGGGCCACAGATACGCAGTATTTT. V gene TRBV4-3 combines with J gene TRBJ2-3; 11 bases line up with TRBD1. In germline, CDR1 is LGHNA, CDR2 YSLEER. This CDR3 region has 16 residues. The V and J ends lost 0 bases and 2 bases, in that order; junction bases with no gene match: 1.

V is TRBV7-9 and J is TRBJ1-5; TRBD1 matches at 7 bases. The germline V gene has CDR1 SEHNR and CDR2 FQNEAQ (reference sequence). There are 15 residues in the CDR3. The J segment lost 3 bases and the V segment lost 5 bases, leaving 7 bases of the junction unmatched. The CDR3 region is CASSPGGTVNQPQHF. Here the CDR3 DNA reads TGTGCCAGCAGCCCGGGAGGGACAGTCAATCAGCCCCAGCATTTT.

This clone was counted a single time. The V and J genes are TRBV7-9 and TRBJ1-2; a weak D match, TRBD1 (6 bases). CDR1 is SEHNR and CDR2 is FQNEAQ in the germline V gene (reference sequence). V lost 5 bases to trimming and J lost 13 bases, with 23 bases between them. The CDR3 totals 14 residues. The CDR3 sequence is CASSATGGHLTGTF. The CDR3 DNA follows: TGTGCCAGCAGCGCGACAGGTGGCCACCTAACAGGCACCTTC.

The V gene is TRBV4-3, the J gene TRBJ1-4, with 7 bases matching TRBD1. The germline V gene encodes CDR1 LGHNA and CDR2 YSLEER. J gave up 8 bases and V 1 base, and 7 bases lay outside the gene matches. This CDR3 contains 15 residues. The CDR3: CASSQGTGATEKLFF. In DNA, the CDR3 is TGCGCCAGCAGCCAAGGGACAGGAGCGACGGAAAAACTGTTTTTT.

The chain links TRBV28 to TRBJ2-3, with 12 bases lining up with TRBD2. Germline V gene lookup returns CDR1 MDHEN and CDR2 SYDVKM. This CDR3 comprises 17 residues. J lost 2 bases, V lost 5 bases, and 8 bases had no gene match. In nucleotides, the CDR3 is TGTGCCAGCAGTATTCTGACTAGCGGGGGAATCACAGATACGCAGTATTTT. The encoded protein is CASSILTSGGITDTQYF.

The V and J genes are TRBV11-2 and TRBJ2-1, with a possible D match to TRBD2 (5 bases). CDR1 and CDR2 (germline): SGHAT, FQNNGV. This CDR3 comprises 15 residues. V dropped 8 bases and J dropped 0 bases, with 14 bases sitting between them. The CDR3 region is CASDLTGNSYNEQFF. CDR3 coding DNA: TGTGCCAGCGACCTAACGGGGAACTCCTACAATGAGCAGTTCTTC. The entire variable domain, with the rest obtained from reference TRBV11-2 and TRBJ2-1, is as follows: EAGVAQSPRYKIIEKRQSVAFWCNPISGHATLYWYQQILGQGPKLLIQFQNNGVVDDSQLPKDRFSAERLKGVDSTLKIQPAKLEDSAVYLCASDLTGNSYNEQFFGPGTRLTVL.

V and J are TRBV28 and TRBJ1-1; perhaps TRBD1 as D (5 bases). This CDR3 is 16 amino acids long. Germline V CDR1 and CDR2: MDHEN, SYDVKM. Deletions cut 5 bases from V and 0 bases from J, with 16 bases between. The CDR3 reads CASSTPPDNLNTEAFF. The DNA for the CDR3 is TGTGCCAGCAGTACGCCTCCGGACAACCTGAACACTGAAGCTTTCTTT.

This rearrangement joins TRBV6-5 to TRBJ2-3; D uncertain. Trimming removed 5 bases at V and 10 bases at J, with 19 bases between. CDR3 length: 14 residues. Germline V gene data show CDR1 as MNHEY and CDR2 as SVGAGI. The DNA of the CDR3 is TGTGCCAGCAGTCCACACCCCTTTTATATCTCGCAGTATTTT. Amino acids: CASSPHPFYISQYF.

This clone has more than one count but fewer than ten. The V and J genes are TRBV6-5 and TRBJ1-1; 7 nucleotides align to TRBD1. Germline V gene sequence: CDR1 MNHEY, CDR2 SVGAGI. This CDR3 spans 12 amino acids. Unmatched junction bases numbered 8, after V lost 5 bases and J lost 11 bases. CDR3 amino acids: CASSPRGLGAFF. CDR3 bases: TGTGCCAGCAGTCCAAGGGGGCTGGGGGCTTTCTTT.

This chain uses TRBV10-1 with TRBJ1-2; no firm D call. The CDR3 consists of 13 residues. V shed 3 bases and J shed 4 bases, with 9 bases lying between them. The germline V gene encodes CDR1 WNHNN and CDR2 SYGVQD (reference sequence). The CDR3 sequence: CASSDAGFYGYTF. In nucleotides, the CDR3 is TGCGCCAGCAGTGATGCAGGCTTCTATGGCTACACCTTC.

The chain employs TRBV6-5 and TRBJ2-3; the D gene is possibly TRBD2 (5 bases). The V gene's germline CDR1 is MNHEY and CDR2 SVGAGI. The CDR3 is 13 amino acids. Trimming pared 8 bases from V and 0 bases from J, leaving 9 bases between. The CDR3 DNA reads as TGTGCCAGCTCTGGCGGGAGCACAGATACGCAGTATTTT. Residues: CASSGGSTDTQYF.

The CDR3 loop reads CASSSGGRETQYF. Written as DNA, the CDR3 is TGTGCCAGCAGCTCGGGGGGAAGAGAGACCCAGTACTTC. This sequence joins TRBV7-9 and TRBJ2-5; TRBD2 aligns across 7 bases. CDR3 length: 13 amino acids. J lost 4 bases, V lost 4 bases, and 3 bases had no gene match. Germline lookup yields CDR1 SEHNR and CDR2 FQNEAQ (reference sequence).

A single count supports this clone. The rearrangement links TRBV18 to TRBJ1-1, with D possibly matching TRBD1 (5 bases). The CDR3 is made up of 16 amino acids. The germline gives CDR1 KGHSH, CDR2 LQKENI. V lost 1 base and J 4 bases, leaving 16 bases between the germline ends. The CDR3 spells CASSPRSRERGTEAFF. Written as DNA, the CDR3 is TGTGCCAGCTCACCACGTTCCAGGGAACGTGGCACTGAAGCTTTCTTT. The full variable domain, its missing parts supplied by reference TRBV18 and TRBJ1-1, is NAGVMQNPRHLVRRRGQEARLRCSPMKGHSHVYWYRQLPEEGLKFMVYLQKENIIDESGMPKERFSAEFPKEGPSILRIQQVVRGDSAAYFCASSPRSRERGTEAFFGQGTRLTVV.

The V and J genes are TRBV5-3 and TRBJ2-3, with 8 bases identical to TRBD2. TRBV5-3 is annotated as an ORF whose role is uncertain. The CDR3 loop spans 18 amino acids. V was pared by 2 bases and J by 5 bases, with 16 bases of the junction left unmatched. The DNA of the CDR3 is TGTGCCAGAAGCTTCCTTCGAGTCGAGCGGGAGTCTATAGATACGCAGTATTTT. This codes for CARSFLRVERESIDTQYF.

The chain combines TRBV7-9 with TRBJ2-1; D perhaps matches TRBD1 (6 bases). Trimming cost V 2 bases and J 6 bases, with 17 bases left between them. Germline loops: CDR1 SEHNR, CDR2 FQNEAQ (reference sequence). There are 16 residues in the CDR3. The CDR3 loop is CASSLPDRYGGNEQFF. CDR3 nucleotides: TGTGCCAGCAGCTTACCAGACAGGTATGGTGGCAATGAGCAGTTCTTC.

The chain is built from TRBV18 and TRBJ2-2, with 7 bases that match TRBD1. The CDR3 covers 15 residues. Germline loops: CDR1 KGHSH, CDR2 LQKENI. Trimming took 6 bases from V and 6 from J; bases not matched to a gene: 10. The CDR3 loop reads CASSPKTGRAGELFF. For the CDR3, the DNA is TGTGCCAGCTCCCCCAAGACAGGGAGAGCCGGGGAGCTGTTTTTT.

The chain is built from TRBV19 and TRBJ1-5; no firm D call. The CDR3 is 15 amino acids. V dropped 6 bases and J dropped 6 bases, with 18 bases sitting between them. Germline CDR1 reads LNHDA; CDR2 reads SQIVND (reference sequence). The CDR3 protein is CASSPGRGSSQPQHF. The CDR3 DNA follows: TGTGCCAGTAGCCCGGGCCGGGGATCTAGTCAGCCCCAGCATTTT.

The chain is built from TRBV5-8 and TRBJ1-2, with D tentatively TRBD1 (6 bases). Germline-derived CDR1 and CDR2 are SGHTS and YDEGEE. V dropped 5 bases and J dropped 7 bases, with 12 bases sitting between them. The CDR3 consists of 12 residues. The CDR3 loop is CASRRGGLGYTF. CDR3 bases: TGTGCCAGCAGGAGGGGGGGACTTGGCTACACCTTC.

The J gene is TRBJ2-1, the V gene TRBV7-6; 14 nucleotides line up with TRBD2. Germline loops: CDR1 SGHVS, CDR2 FNYEAQ. V lost 3 bases to trimming and J lost 7 bases; unmatched junction nucleotides: 2. The CDR3 runs to 15 residues. The CDR3 region has the DNA TGTGCCAGCAGCTTGGGACTAGCGGGAGAAAATGAGCAGTTCTTC. The encoded protein is CASSLGLAGENEQFF.

J is TRBJ2-1 and V is TRBV27; tentatively, D is TRBD2 (7 bases). CDR3 length: 14 residues. Deletions cut 6 bases from V and 10 bases from J, with 19 bases between. Germline CDR1 MNHEY, CDR2 SMNVEV (reference sequence). The CDR3: CASRSRGGAGEQFF. The CDR3 DNA reads as TGTGCCAGCAGATCAAGAGGGGGGGCGGGGGAGCAGTTCTTC.

The chain links TRBV28 to TRBJ1-2; D uncertain. The CDR3 runs to 14 residues. The ends were cut back, 3 bases at V and 2 bases at J, with 10 bases in the middle. CDR1 and CDR2 from the germline V gene are MDHEN and SYDVKM. The CDR3 sequence: CASSFIPTNYGYTF. CDR3 bases: TGTGCCAGCAGTTTTATCCCAACAAACTATGGCTACACCTTC.

A few counts support this clone. This chain connects TRBV6-2 or TRBV6-3 to TRBJ1-5, with D tentatively TRBD1 (5 bases). Germline CDR1 is MNHEY and CDR2 is SVGEGT. Trimming stripped 2 bases from V and 11 bases from J, with 16 bases between. The CDR3 spans 14 residues. CDR3 residues: CASSYMGPLPTQHF. The CDR3 DNA follows: TGTGCCAGCAGTTACATGGGGCCCCTTCCTACCCAGCATTTT.

The chain is built from TRBV21-1 and TRBJ2-7; the DNA was not used to check the table's D call, TRBD1. TRBV21-1 constitutes a pseudogene. The CDR3 length is 14 residues. CDR3 in amino acids: CAGRPGQETYEQYF. CDR3 nucleotides: TGTGCCGGTCGCCCGGGACAGGAGACCTACGAGCAGTACTTC.

The chain combines TRBV11-3 with TRBJ1-6; 7 positions match TRBD1. This CDR3 is 13 amino acids long. CDR1 is SGHNT and CDR2 is YENEEA in the germline V gene. Unmatched junction bases numbered 3, after V lost 3 bases and J lost 10 bases. This chain's CDR3 is CASSFDRESPLHF. The DNA for the CDR3 is TGTGCCAGCAGCTTCGACAGGGAGTCACCCCTCCACTTT.

The chain uses TRBV5-8 and TRBJ2-2; 12 bases map to TRBD2. Trimming at V came to 0 bases and at J to 4 bases, leaving 4 bases not matched to a gene. Germline-derived CDR1 and CDR2 are SGHTS and YDEGEE. The CDR3 loop spans 17 amino acids. This chain's CDR3 is CASSLARTSGATGELFF. The CDR3 nucleotides are TGTGCCAGCAGCTTGGCACGGACTAGCGGGGCCACCGGGGAGCTGTTTTTT.